These T cell receptor beta chains were read from a single sample in a study of cytomegalovirus exposure and HLA in healthy donors. This table comes from immunoSEQ multiplex PCR, and its TCRdb copy is limited to in-frame clones, with some not included. The table records some 99,000 clones, around three quarters of them present only once. Sequencing was carried out using PBMCs. The receptors come from a middle-aged man in good health and CMV-seronegative. CDR3s leave out the opening cysteine and the closing phenylalanine or tryptophan.

j_gene,len,v_gene,CDR3aa
TRBJ2-7,12,TRBV5-1,ASSRGQGVVEQY
TRBJ2-7,12,TRBV19,ASSRGLAGGEQY
TRBJ2-5,12,TRBV5-6,ASSWVDRAETQY
TRBJ2-1,12,TRBV29-1,SVDRAGIYNEQF
TRBJ1-1,11,TRBV9,ASSVNRGSEAF
TRBJ2-4,15,TRBV11-1,ASSLGTSGFGENIQY
TRBJ1-3,13,TRBV6-1,ASSGEGLRGNTIY
TRBJ2-2,13,TRBV19,ASSTQGVKTGELF
TRBJ2-7,13,TRBV7-9,ASSSRGGSGGEQY
TRBJ2-2,13,TRBV19,ASSITSGNTGELF
TRBJ2-1,13,TRBV18,ASSPGLAGSNEQF
TRBJ2-5,17,TRBV5-1,ASSRKTSGVPTSPETQY
TRBJ2-2,12,TRBV7-2,ASSTGLATGELF